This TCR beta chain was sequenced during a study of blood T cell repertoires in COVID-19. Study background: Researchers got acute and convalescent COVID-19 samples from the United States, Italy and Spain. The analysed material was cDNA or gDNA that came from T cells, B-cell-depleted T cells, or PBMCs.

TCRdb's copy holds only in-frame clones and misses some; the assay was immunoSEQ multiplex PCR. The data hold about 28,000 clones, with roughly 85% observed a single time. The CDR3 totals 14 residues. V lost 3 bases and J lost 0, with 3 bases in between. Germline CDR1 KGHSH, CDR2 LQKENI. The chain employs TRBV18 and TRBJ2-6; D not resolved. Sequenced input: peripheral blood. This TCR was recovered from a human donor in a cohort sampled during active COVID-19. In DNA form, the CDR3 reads TGTGCCAGCTCACCGAGCTCTGGGGCCAACGTCCTGACTTTC. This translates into CASSPSSGANVLTF. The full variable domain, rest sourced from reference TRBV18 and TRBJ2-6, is NAGVMQNPRHLVRRRGQEARLRCSPMKGHSHVYWYRQLPEEGLKFMVYLQKENIIDESGMPKERFSAEFPKEGPSILRIQQVVRGDSAAYFCASSPSSGANVLTFGAGSRLTVL.